The 7 T cell receptor beta chains given below trace back to one sample, sequenced in a study of cytomegalovirus exposure and HLA in healthy donors. Both 60 Vbeta primers and 13 Jbeta primers went into the PCR. Here immunoSEQ multiplex PCR was the method, and the copy in TCRdb shows in-frame clones only, minus some. The repertoire consists of about 140,000 clones, with 73% occurring once and the leading ten covering about 15%. The sequenced material came from PBMCs. The receptors derive from a human donor in good health.

In this sample, this clone turned up a few times. This sequence joins TRBV6-1 and TRBJ2-2; possible D gene TRBD2, 5 bases. Germline CDR1 reads MNHNS; CDR2 reads SASEGT. The length of the CDR3 is 14 residues. V was clipped by 1 base and J by 7 bases, with 10 bases between them. Here the CDR3 reads CASSEGTDFGELFF. The CDR3 DNA follows: TGTGCCAGCAGTGAAGGGACGGACTTCGGGGAGCTGTTTTTT.

The gene calls are TRBV6-4 and TRBJ2-3, with D possibly TRBD2 on 6 matching bases. V shed 6 bases and J shed 4 bases, with 17 bases lying between them. The CDR3 has 15 residues. Germline-derived CDR1 and CDR2 are MRHNA and SNTAGT. CDR3 sequence: CASSQGRSGADTQYF. As DNA, the CDR3 is TGTGCCAGCAGCCAAGGTCGGTCGGGGGCAGATACGCAGTATTTT.

The rearrangement joins TRBV6-1 to TRBJ1-2; the D gene is possibly TRBD1 (6 bases). The CDR3 sequence is 14 residues long. CDR1 is MNHNS, CDR2 SASEGT, per germline. The V end was cut by 3 bases, the J end by 8 bases, with 16 bases between. The CDR3 reads CASSESGEVRGYTF. CDR3 nucleotides: TGTGCCAGCAGTGAGTCAGGGGAAGTTAGGGGCTACACCTTC.

The rearrangement links TRBV5-1 to TRBJ2-5; TRBD2 might be the D (6 bases). V was trimmed by 4 bases and J by 1 base, leaving 20 bases between them. This CDR3 comprises 17 residues. Germline loops: CDR1 SGHRS, CDR2 YFSETQ. CDR3 DNA: TGCGCCAGCAGCGCCGGGACTCTCCACCCAGCCCAAGAGACCCAGTACTTC. It yields the protein CASSAGTLHPAQETQYF.

In DNA, the CDR3 is TGCGCCAGCAGTGAGTCTAAGAGAAACTATGGCTACACCTTC. This translates into CASSESKRNYGYTF. The chain combines TRBV10-2 with TRBJ1-2; D is unresolved. The CDR3 extends over 14 amino acids. V lost 0 bases, J lost 2 bases, and 7 bases lay in between. Germline-derived CDR1 and CDR2 are WSHSY and SAAADI.

V gene TRBV6-4 combines with J gene TRBJ1-6; 7 nucleotides line up with TRBD1. Germline loops: CDR1 MRHNA, CDR2 SNTAGT. This CDR3 has 14 residues. V dropped 11 bases and J dropped 6; count of bases not matched to a gene: 10. Here the CDR3 DNA reads TGTGCCTCACAAGACAGGGTCTCTAATTCACCCCTCCACTTT. Translating it yields CASQDRVSNSPLHF.

This clone was picked up one time. This chain links TRBV6-5 with TRBJ2-1; D is ambiguous. Germline assignment: CDR1 MNHEY and CDR2 SVGAGI. This CDR3 region has 16 residues. V was cut by 3 bases and J by 4 bases, with 16 bases left in between. CDR3: CASSYLLGRHYNEQFF. The CDR3 DNA follows: TGTGCCAGCAGTTATCTCCTTGGGCGACATTACAATGAGCAGTTCTTC.